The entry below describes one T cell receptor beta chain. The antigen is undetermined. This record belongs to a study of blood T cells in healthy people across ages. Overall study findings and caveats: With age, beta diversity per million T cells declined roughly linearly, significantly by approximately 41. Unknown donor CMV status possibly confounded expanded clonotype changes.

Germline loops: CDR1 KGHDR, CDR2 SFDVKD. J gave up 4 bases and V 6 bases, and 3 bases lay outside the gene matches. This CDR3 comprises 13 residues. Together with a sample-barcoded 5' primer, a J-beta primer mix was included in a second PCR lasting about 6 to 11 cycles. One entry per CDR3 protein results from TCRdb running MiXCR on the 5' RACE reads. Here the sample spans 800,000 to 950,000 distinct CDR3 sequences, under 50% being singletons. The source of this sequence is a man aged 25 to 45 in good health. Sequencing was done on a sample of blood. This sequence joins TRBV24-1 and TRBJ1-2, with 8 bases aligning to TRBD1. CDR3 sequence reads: CATSSTGAYGYTF. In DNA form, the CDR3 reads TGTGCCACCAGTTCGACAGGGGCCTATGGCTACACCTTC.